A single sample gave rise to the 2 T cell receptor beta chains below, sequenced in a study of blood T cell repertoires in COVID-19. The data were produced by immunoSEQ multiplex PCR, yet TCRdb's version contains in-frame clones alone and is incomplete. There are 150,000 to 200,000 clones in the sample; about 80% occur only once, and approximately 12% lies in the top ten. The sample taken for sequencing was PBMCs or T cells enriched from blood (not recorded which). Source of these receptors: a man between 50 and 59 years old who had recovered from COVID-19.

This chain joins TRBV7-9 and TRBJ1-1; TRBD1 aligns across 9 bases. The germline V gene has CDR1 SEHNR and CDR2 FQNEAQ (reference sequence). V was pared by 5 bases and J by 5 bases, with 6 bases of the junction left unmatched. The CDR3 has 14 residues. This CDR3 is CASSGRQGGTEAFF. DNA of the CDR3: TGTGCCAGCAGCGGCCGACAGGGGGGAACTGAAGCTTTCTTT.

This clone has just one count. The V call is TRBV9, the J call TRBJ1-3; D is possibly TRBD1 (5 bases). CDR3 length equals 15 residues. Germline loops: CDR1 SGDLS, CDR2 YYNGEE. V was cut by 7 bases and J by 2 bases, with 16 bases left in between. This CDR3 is CASGGRGGTGNTIYF. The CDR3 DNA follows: TGTGCCAGCGGAGGGAGGGGAGGCACTGGAAACACCATATATTTT.